A single sample gave rise to the 24 T cell receptor beta chains below, sequenced in a study of CD4 T cells in relation to SARS-CoV-2 and coronaviruses. CD4+ T cells from unexposed donors were obtained before the COVID-19 pandemic (2011-2018). CD4+ T cells were isolated from the cells after less than 13 days of culture. The table came from immunoSEQ multiplex PCR; TCRdb's copy has only in-frame clones and leaves some out. The sample records 20,000 or so clones, about 80% being singletons. For these receptors, no antigen is known. The source material was CD4+ T cells from PBMCs, cultured in vitro. The receptors shown here come from a human donor in good health.

This clone was counted between two and nine times. V gene TRBV28 combines with J gene TRBJ2-2, with D perhaps matching TRBD2 (6 bases). V shed 7 bases and J shed 2 bases, with 11 bases lying between them. Germline CDR1 is MDHEN and CDR2 is SYDVKM. There are 14 residues in the CDR3. CDR3 coding DNA: TGTGCCAGCACCTGGGGAGGTAACACCGGGGAGCTGTTTTTT. Amino acid sequence: CASTWGGNTGELFF.

J is TRBJ1-5 and V is TRBV19; 7 nucleotides align to TRBD1. CDR1 is LNHDA, CDR2 SQIVND, per germline (reference sequence). The V and J ends lost 4 bases and 3 bases, in that order; junction bases with no gene match: 15. The CDR3 loop spans 18 amino acids. The CDR3 is CASSTSRTGGGYNQPQHF. Here the CDR3 DNA reads TGTGCCAGTAGTACCTCAAGGACAGGAGGAGGTTACAATCAGCCCCAGCATTTT.

The V gene is TRBV15, the J gene TRBJ1-1, with a tentative D call TRBD1 (6 bases). V gave up 0 bases and J gave up 0 bases, with 20 bases separating them. CDR1 LNHNV and CDR2 YYDKDF come from the germline V gene (reference sequence). This CDR3 has 19 residues. DNA for the CDR3: TGTGCCACCAGCAGAGAACTCGGACAGATCCCTAGCATGAACACTGAAGCTTTCTTT. It codes for CATSRELGQIPSMNTEAFF.

This chain connects TRBV5-1 to TRBJ2-3, with D tentatively TRBD1 (5 bases). The germline V and J ends were trimmed by 4 bases and 5 bases, with 8 bases remaining between them. CDR1 SGHRS and CDR2 YFSETQ come from the germline V gene. The CDR3 consists of 12 residues. CDR3 bases: TGCGCCAGCAGCACGGACATAGATACGCAGTATTTT. This gives the protein CASSTDIDTQYF.

The V call is TRBV10-2, the J call TRBJ1-6; 9 bases match TRBD1. CDR3 length: 13 residues. J gave up 5 bases and V 8 bases, and 1 base lay outside the gene matches. Germline V gene lookup returns CDR1 WSHSY and CDR2 SAAADI. CDR3 amino acids: CASGQGHNSPLHF. The DNA for the CDR3 is TGCGCCAGCGGACAGGGGCATAATTCACCCCTCCACTTT.

This chain joins TRBV2 and TRBJ2-1, with D uncertain. This CDR3 contains 14 residues. Trimming shortened V by 4 bases and J by 6 bases, and 13 bases separated the two germline ends. CDR1 SNHLY and CDR2 FYNNEI come from the germline V gene. The CDR3 nucleotides read TGTGCCAGCAGTGTACCGGGTGTGGGCAATGAGCAGTTCTTC. Translating it yields CASSVPGVGNEQFF.

The chain is built from TRBV6-5 and TRBJ1-1; D possibly corresponds to TRBD1 (5 bases). The germline V and J ends were trimmed by 2 bases and 11 bases, with 9 bases remaining between them. There are 11 residues in the CDR3. CDR1 and CDR2 (germline): MNHEY, SVGAGI. CDR3 loop: CASSYQGAAFF. As DNA, the CDR3 is TGTGCCAGCAGTTACCAGGGTGCGGCTTTCTTT.

This chain links TRBV5-1 with TRBJ2-1, with D maybe TRBD1 (6 bases). Germline CDR1 and CDR2: SGHRS and YFSETQ. CDR3 length equals 14 residues. Trimming stripped 3 bases from V and 5 bases from J, with 12 bases between. CDR3 in amino acids: CASSYRDTNNEQFF. CDR3 DNA sequence: TGCGCCAGCAGCTACCGGGACACAAACAATGAGCAGTTCTTC. Together with reference TRBV5-1 and TRBJ2-1, the CDR3 gives the full variable domain: KAGVTQTPRYLIKTRGQQVTLSCSPISGHRSVSWYQQTPGQGLQFLFEYFSETQRNKGNFPGRFSGRQFSNSRSEMNVSTLELGDSALYLCASSYRDTNNEQFFGPGTRLTVL.

The chain is built from TRBV23-1 and TRBJ1-1; D unresolved. TRBV23-1 is recorded as an ORF, its role being uncertain. The CDR3 runs to 14 residues. The germline V and J ends were trimmed by 7 bases and 4 bases, with 16 bases remaining between them. The CDR3 reads CASTGLRVSTEAFF. The CDR3 DNA sequence: TGCGCCAGCACGGGGTTAAGAGTGTCCACTGAAGCTTTCTTT.

This clone showed up just once. V is TRBV5-1 and J is TRBJ2-1; 8 positions match TRBD2. The CDR3 is 19 residues long. The junction had 16 bases not matched to a gene; V was cut back by 4 bases and J by 1 base. The germline gives CDR1 SGHRS, CDR2 YFSETQ. This chain's CDR3 is CASSPAGGRRGGSYNEQFF. The DNA of the CDR3 is TGCGCCAGCAGCCCTGCAGGCGGGAGGAGGGGGGGGTCCTACAATGAGCAGTTCTTC.

The V gene is TRBV19, the J gene TRBJ1-1; the match to TRBD1 covers 9 bases. Germline V gene lookup returns CDR1 LNHDA and CDR2 SQIVND (reference sequence). The CDR3 is 14 residues long. With 6 bases clipped from V and 6 bases from J, the junction kept 8 bases outside the gene matches. CDR3 sequence reads: CASSETGGAAEAFF. CDR3 in DNA: TGTGCCAGTAGCGAAACAGGGGGCGCGGCTGAAGCTTTCTTT. Using reference TRBV19 and TRBJ1-1 for the parts outside the CDR3, the full variable domain is DGGITQSPKYLFRKEGQNVTLSCEQNLNHDAMYWYRQDPGQGLRLIYYSQIVNDFQKGDIAEGYSVSREKKESFPLTVTSAQKNPTAFYLCASSETGGAAEAFFGQGTRLTVV.

The V and J genes are TRBV6-1 and TRBJ2-2; 8 bases fit TRBD2. In germline, CDR1 is MNHNS, CDR2 SASEGT. CDR3 length: 14 amino acids. With 3 bases clipped from V and 6 bases from J, the junction kept 3 bases outside the gene matches. The CDR3 reads CASSDGSGAGELFF. CDR3 DNA sequence: TGTGCCAGCAGTGATGGTAGCGGGGCCGGGGAGCTGTTTTTT.

This clone was seen a few times. The V gene is TRBV28, the J gene TRBJ1-5, with TRBD1 matching over 7 bases. The V segment lost 6 bases and the J segment 2 bases; nucleotides outside the gene matches: 4. From germline, CDR1 is MDHEN and CDR2 SYDVKM. The CDR3 contains 14 residues. The DNA of the CDR3 is TGTGCCAGCAGCTGGCAGGGGGGCAATCAGCCCCAGCATTTT. It encodes CASSWQGGNQPQHF.

This clone was detected only a few times. The genes are TRBV2 and TRBJ1-2; the D gene is possibly TRBD1 (5 bases). CDR3 length: 12 amino acids. Germline-derived CDR1 and CDR2 are SNHLY and FYNNEI. V was pared by 4 bases and J by 5 bases, with 8 bases between. The DNA of the CDR3 is TGTGCCAGCAGTGGACAGCCTTATGGCTACACCTTC. Its protein product is CASSGQPYGYTF.

The table lists this clone with a count of one. This sequence joins TRBV10-3 and TRBJ1-5, with 7 bases lining up with TRBD1. J lost 6 bases, V lost 3 bases, and 8 bases had no gene match. This CDR3 region has 15 residues. Germline values: CDR1 ENHRY, CDR2 SYGVKD. The CDR3 DNA follows: TGTGCCATCAGTGACTTCCAAGGGGGCGGTCAGCCCCAGCATTTT. Translating gives CAISDFQGGGQPQHF.

The chain has TRBV28 and TRBJ1-4, with D unclear. Per the germline V gene, CDR1 is MDHEN and CDR2 is SYDVKM. V was cut by 7 bases and J by 0 bases, with 9 bases left in between. The CDR3 covers 14 residues. The CDR3 reads CASTSGATNEKLFF. DNA of the CDR3: TGTGCCAGCACCTCGGGTGCAACTAATGAAAAACTGTTTTTT.

The gene calls are TRBV27 and TRBJ2-7; 7 bases agree with TRBD2. The germline V gene encodes CDR1 MNHEY and CDR2 SMNVEV (reference sequence). The trim removed 2 bases at V and 2 bases at J, leaving 3 bases unmatched. CDR3 length: 14 amino acids. The CDR3 coding sequence is TGTGCCAGCAGTTTAGCGGGAGCTACCTACGAGCAGTACTTC. This encodes CASSLAGATYEQYF.

This clone was found once. CDR3 coding DNA: TGTGCCAGCAGCCCCGAGCGGGAGGGAGGCTACGAGCAGTACTTC. Protein product: CASSPEREGGYEQYF. This chain joins TRBV5-6 and TRBJ2-7, with TRBD2 matching over 10 bases. CDR3 length: 15 residues. Trimming removed 4 bases from V and 3 bases from J; junction bases left unmatched: 7. CDR1 and CDR2 (germline): SGHDT, YYEEEE.

The chain recombines TRBV2 with TRBJ2-7; D is uncertain. The germline V and J ends were trimmed by 2 bases and 4 bases, with 21 bases remaining between them. Germline CDR1 reads SNHLY; CDR2 reads FYNNEI. The CDR3 totals 17 residues. The CDR3 protein is CASSELGLSEKKYEQYF. The CDR3 region has the DNA TGTGCCAGCAGTGAACTTGGGCTGTCGGAGAAGAAGTACGAGCAGTACTTC.

The V call is TRBV7-3, the J call TRBJ1-6; D might be TRBD1 (6 bases). Germline loops: CDR1 SGHTA, CDR2 FQGTGA. The CDR3 totals 14 residues. V dropped 5 bases and J dropped 9 bases, with 14 bases sitting between them. The CDR3 protein is CASSRGQTGSPLHF. CDR3 DNA sequence: TGTGCCAGCAGCCGGGGACAAACGGGTTCACCCCTCCACTTT.

This clone was seen a few times. The chain uses TRBV27 and TRBJ1-5; TRBD1 might be the D (5 bases). The CDR3 has 14 residues. V was cut by 4 bases and J by 7 bases, with 14 bases left in between. The germline V gene has CDR1 MNHEY and CDR2 SMNVEV (reference sequence). CDR3 amino acids: CASSSSGARQPQHF. Here the CDR3 DNA reads TGTGCCAGCAGTTCTTCCGGGGCGCGACAGCCCCAGCATTTT.

The genes are TRBV7-8 and TRBJ1-1; 8 positions agree with TRBD1. The junction had 14 bases not matched to a gene; V was cut back by 2 bases and J by 3 bases. Germline CDR1 SGHVS, CDR2 FQNEAQ. This CDR3 comprises 18 residues. The DNA of the CDR3 is TGTGCCAGCAGCTTAAAAGCCGTCAGGGGGCTTATCGACACTGAAGCTTTCTTT. Its translation: CASSLKAVRGLIDTEAFF.

The gene calls are TRBV7-9 and TRBJ1-1; TRBD1 might be the D (6 bases). The CDR3 consists of 14 residues. V was trimmed by 4 bases and J by 10 bases, leaving 19 bases between them. CDR1 and CDR2 from the germline V gene are SEHNR and FQNEAQ (reference sequence). CDR3 DNA sequence: TGTGCCAGCAGCTCATCTGCGGGGGCGGAGGGAGCTTTCTTT. Its protein is CASSSSAGAEGAFF.

The J gene is TRBJ2-4, the V gene TRBV5-4, with D tentatively TRBD1 (6 bases). V lost 2 bases and J lost 4, with 10 bases in between. Germline assignment: CDR1 SGHNT and CDR2 YYREEE (reference sequence). The CDR3 spans 14 residues. CDR3 amino acids: CASSLQGRKNIQYF. CDR3 nucleotides: TGTGCCAGCAGCTTACAGGGTAGGAAAAACATTCAGTACTTC.